This is a list of T cell receptor beta chains from one sample in a study of PD-1 blockade in classical Hodgkin lymphoma. Clones were sequenced by immunoSEQ multiplex PCR, and TCRdb holds only the in-frame ones, with some missing. The table lists roughly 7,400 clones, about 77% of them singletons. This material consisted of CD4+ T cells from blood, taken at baseline. These TCRs come from a human donor with classical Hodgkin lymphoma. CDR3s include the opening cysteine and the closing phenylalanine or tryptophan. Each record gives: J gene, D gene, clone size, V gene, CDR3 DNA, CDR3 protein. A D gene is named only where the DNA matches it firmly. The listing skips clone size in some rows; elsewhere it reads once, few, many or a size class.

TRBJ2-2 | NA | NA | TRBV19 | TGTGCCAGTAGTATCACTAGTGGAGCCGGGGAGCTGTTTTTT | CASSITSGAGELFF
TRBJ1-2 | NA | few | TRBV30 | TGTGCCTGGAGTGTATCTTGGGGAGTTGGCTATGGCTACACCTTC | CAWSVSWGVGYGYTF
TRBJ2-6 | NA | NA | TRBV5-3 | TGTGCCAGAAGCCCGGGGGCCCCGACAGAGAGTCCCTTCTCTGGGGCCAACGTCCTGACTTTC | CARSPGAPTESPFSGANVLTF
TRBJ2-1 | TRBD2 | NA | TRBV7-2 | TGTGCCAGCAGCTTAATCCAGCGGGGCCTCAATGAGCAGTTCTTC | CASSLIQRGLNEQFF
TRBJ1-1 | NA | NA | TRBV18 | TGTGCCAGCTCACCAAACCAGATCAGGAACACTGAAGCTTTCTTT | CASSPNQIRNTEAFF
TRBJ1-1 | NA | NA | TRBV5-6 | TGTGCCAGCAGCTTTCGGTCACGGGCAGACACTGAAGCTTTCTTT | CASSFRSRADTEAFF
TRBJ1-1 | NA | NA | TRBV15 | TGTGCCACCAGCATCAGGGGCCTGAACACTGAAGCTTTCTTT | CATSIRGLNTEAFF
TRBJ2-2 | TRBD2 | NA | TRBV5-1 | TGCGCCAGCAGCTTGTATCCTGTCGGGACTAGGAACACCGGGGAGCTGTTTTTT | CASSLYPVGTRNTGELFF
TRBJ1-6 | NA | few | TRBV27 | TGTGCCAGCAGTTCCGACAGGAGCTCCTATAATTCACCCCTCCACTTT | CASSSDRSSYNSPLHF
TRBJ1-3 | TRBD1 | NA | TRBV13 | TGTGCCAGCAGCCCTTGGACAGGGGGGGGTGGAAACACCATATATTTT | CASSPWTGGGGNTIYF
TRBJ1-2 | TRBD1 | NA | TRBV4-1 | TGCGCCAGCAGCCGAGGAGGGACAGGGAATATAGGGAACTATGGCTACACCTTC | CASSRGGTGNIGNYGYTF
TRBJ1-2 | TRBD1 | NA | TRBV7-8 | TGTGCCAGCAGGAATAGATCTGACAGGGGGCCTAACTATGGCTACACCTTC | CASRNRSDRGPNYGYTF
TRBJ1-1 | NA | NA | TRBV7-2 | TGTGCCAGCAGCCCCCCAGGCACGGAAGTGGCTTTCTTT | CASSPPGTEVAFF
TRBJ2-3 | NA | NA | TRBV2 | TGTGCCAGCAGCGATAAAAGCCCGGCTTCTCCTGGAGATACGCAGTATTTT | CASSDKSPASPGDTQYF
TRBJ2-7 | TRBD1 | NA | TRBV6-5 | TGTGCCAGCAGGGTGGTCGTGACAGGGGTAAACGAGCAGTACTTC | CASRVVVTGVNEQYF
TRBJ1-1 | TRBD1 | NA | TRBV30 | TGTGCCTGGACATGGGACAGGGGGAACACTGAAGCTTTCTTT | CAWTWDRGNTEAFF
TRBJ2-1 | TRBD2 | few | TRBV9 | TGTGCCAGCAGCCGTCCCGGGACTAGCGGGCCAGAGCAGTTCTTC | CASSRPGTSGPEQFF
TRBJ1-5 | NA | NA | TRBV30 | TGTGCCTCCAGCCGAGGGACGGCCTACAATCAGCCCCAGCATTTT | CASSRGTAYNQPQHF